A selection of T cell receptor beta chains follows, all from one sample in a study of beta chain features in type 1 diabetes. Sequencing used immunoSEQ multiplex PCR; TCRdb keeps in-frame clones, though not all of them. The sample comprises about 740,000 clones, around an eighth of which are singletons, and 0.02% to 0.025% rests with the top ten. The sequencing sample was made of naive CD4+ T cells from blood. These receptors came from a man between 18 and 35 years old with type 1 diabetes. Each CDR3 is given with its conserved first and last residue. A D gene is named only where the DNA matches it firmly. Some rows mark clone size as missing; the rest say once, few, many or name a class of expanded clone.

TRBV5-1	TRBJ2-3	.	.	TGCGCCAGCAGCTTGGCCGGCGCCACAGATACGCAGTATTTT	CASSLAGATDTQYF
TRBV5-1	TRBJ2-3	.	.	TGCGCCAGCAGCTTTGGTTCAGACCTTAGCACAGATACGCAGTATTTT	CASSFGSDLSTDTQYF
TRBV7-9	TRBJ2-1	few	.	TGTGCCAGCAGCTTCACAGGCAACAATGAGCAGTTCTTC	CASSFTGNNEQFF
TRBV5-4	TRBJ2-7	.	.	TGTGCCAGCAGCTTGTTAGGCCCAGACTACGAGCAGTACTTC	CASSLLGPDYEQYF
TRBV5-6	TRBJ2-7	few	TRBD1	TGTGCCAGCAGCTTGGCAGGGGGCATCGGAGAGCAGTACTTC	CASSLAGGIGEQYF
TRBV1	TRBJ2-5	.	.	TGCACCAGCAGCTACAAGCTAAGTATCCGAGGGCTAGCTAAAGAGACCCAGTACTTC	CTSSYKLSIRGLAKETQYF
TRBV5-6	TRBJ1-1	.	TRBD1	TGTGCCAGCAGCCTAGACAGGGACACTGAAGCTTTCTTT	CASSLDRDTEAFF
TRBV18	TRBJ1-2	few	.	TGTGCCAGCTCACCAGGGGGTGACTATGGCTACACCTTC	CASSPGGDYGYTF
TRBV28	TRBJ2-2	few	.	TGTGCCAGCAGTCCAGGGTCAGTTGTTGGGACCGGGGAGCTGTTTTTT	CASSPGSVVGTGELFF
TRBV15	TRBJ2-1	few	TRBD2	TGTGCCACCAGCAGGGGTAGCGGGTCTTACAATGAGCAGTTCTTC	CATSRGSGSYNEQFF
TRBV12-5	TRBJ2-7	.	.	TGTGCTAGTGGTTTGGACGTCTACGAGCAGTACTTC	CASGLDVYEQYF
TRBV5-4	TRBJ2-3	.	TRBD2	TGTGCCAGCAGCTCTACTAGCGGGGGGGCGGATACGCAGTATTTT	CASSSTSGGADTQYF
TRBV6-6	TRBJ1-2	few	TRBD1	TGTGCCAGCAGTGACAGGGGGATCGATGGCTACACCTTC	CASSDRGIDGYTF
TRBV7-2	TRBJ2-1	.	.	TGTGCCAGCAGCTTAGAGGGGTCCTCCTACAATGAGCAGTTCTTC	CASSLEGSSYNEQFF
TRBV5-4	TRBJ2-3	.	TRBD1	TGTGCCAGCAGCTTGGGGCACAGGGGTAGCACAGATACGCAGTATTTT	CASSLGHRGSTDTQYF
TRBV7-9	TRBJ1-1	.	.	TGTGCCAGCAGCTTAGTTCGCACTGAAGCTTTCTTT	CASSLVRTEAFF